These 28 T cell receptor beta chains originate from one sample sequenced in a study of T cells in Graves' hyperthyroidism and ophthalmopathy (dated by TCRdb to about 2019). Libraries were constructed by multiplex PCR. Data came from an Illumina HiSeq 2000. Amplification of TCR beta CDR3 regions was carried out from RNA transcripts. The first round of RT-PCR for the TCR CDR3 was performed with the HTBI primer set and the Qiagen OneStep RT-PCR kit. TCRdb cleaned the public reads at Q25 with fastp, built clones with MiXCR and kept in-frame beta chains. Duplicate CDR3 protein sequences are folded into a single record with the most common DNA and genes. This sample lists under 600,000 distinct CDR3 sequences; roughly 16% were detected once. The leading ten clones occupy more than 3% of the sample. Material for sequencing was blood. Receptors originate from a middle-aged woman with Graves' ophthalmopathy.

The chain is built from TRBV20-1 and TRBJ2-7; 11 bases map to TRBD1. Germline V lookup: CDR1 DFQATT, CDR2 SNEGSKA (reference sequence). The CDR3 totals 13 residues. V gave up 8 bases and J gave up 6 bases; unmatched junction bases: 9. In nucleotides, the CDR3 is TGCAGTTACTCCGGGACAGGGGGGTCCGAGCAGTACTTC. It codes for CSYSGTGGSEQYF.

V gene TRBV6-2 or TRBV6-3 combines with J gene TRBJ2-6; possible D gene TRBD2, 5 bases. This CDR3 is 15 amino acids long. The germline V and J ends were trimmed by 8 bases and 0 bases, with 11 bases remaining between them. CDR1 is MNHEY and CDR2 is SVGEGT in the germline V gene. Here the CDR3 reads CASRDKSSGANVLTF. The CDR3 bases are TGTGCCAGCCGGGATAAAAGCTCTGGGGCCAACGTCCTGACTTTC.

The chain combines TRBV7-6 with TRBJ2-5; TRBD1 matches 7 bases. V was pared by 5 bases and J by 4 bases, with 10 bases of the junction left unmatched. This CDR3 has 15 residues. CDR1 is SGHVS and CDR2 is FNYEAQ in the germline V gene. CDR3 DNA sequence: TGTGCCAGCAGCCCTTGGACAGGAAAGACAGAGACCCAGTACTTC. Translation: CASSPWTGKTETQYF.

The CDR3 here is CATSRGTDSGYTF. The CDR3 bases are TGTGCCACCAGCAGAGGGACAGACAGCGGCTACACCTTC. The rearrangement uses TRBV15 and TRBJ1-2, with a tentative D call TRBD1 (6 bases). This CDR3 is 13 amino acids long. Germline CDR1 is LNHNV and CDR2 is YYDKDF (reference sequence). The ends were cut back, 1 base at V and 8 bases at J, with 11 bases in the middle.

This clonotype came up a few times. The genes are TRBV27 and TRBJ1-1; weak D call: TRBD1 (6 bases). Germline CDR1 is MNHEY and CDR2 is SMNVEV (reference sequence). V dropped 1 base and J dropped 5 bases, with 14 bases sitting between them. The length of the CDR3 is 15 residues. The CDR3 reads CASSLYPGTSTEAFF. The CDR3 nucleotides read TGTGCCAGCAGTTTATACCCAGGGACATCGACTGAAGCTTTCTTT.

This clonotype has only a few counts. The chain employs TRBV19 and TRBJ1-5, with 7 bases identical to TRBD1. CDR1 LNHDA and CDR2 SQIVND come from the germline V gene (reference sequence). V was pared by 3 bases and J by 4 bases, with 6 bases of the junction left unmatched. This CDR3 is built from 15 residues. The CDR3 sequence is CASSIGQVGNQPQHF. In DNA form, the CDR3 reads TGTGCCAGTAGTATTGGACAGGTGGGAAATCAGCCCCAGCATTTT.

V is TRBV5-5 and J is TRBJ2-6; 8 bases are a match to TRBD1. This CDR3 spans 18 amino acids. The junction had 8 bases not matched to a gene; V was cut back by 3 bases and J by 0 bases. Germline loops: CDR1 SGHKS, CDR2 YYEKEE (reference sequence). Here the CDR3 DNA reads TGTGCCAGCAGCTCCCGGACAGGGCGGAGCTCTGGGGCCAACGTCCTGACTTTC. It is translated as CASSSRTGRSSGANVLTF.

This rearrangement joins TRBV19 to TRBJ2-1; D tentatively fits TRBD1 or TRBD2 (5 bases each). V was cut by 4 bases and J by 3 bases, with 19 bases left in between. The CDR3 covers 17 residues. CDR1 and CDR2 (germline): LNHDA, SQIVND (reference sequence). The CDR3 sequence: CASSTRAGGSNYNEQFF. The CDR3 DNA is TGTGCCAGTAGTACCCGGGCTGGGGGTTCGAACTACAATGAGCAGTTCTTC.

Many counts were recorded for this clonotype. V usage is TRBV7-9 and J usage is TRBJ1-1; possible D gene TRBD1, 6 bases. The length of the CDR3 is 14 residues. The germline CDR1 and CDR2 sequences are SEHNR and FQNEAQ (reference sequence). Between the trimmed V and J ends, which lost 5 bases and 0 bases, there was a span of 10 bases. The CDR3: CASSRGQLNTEAFF. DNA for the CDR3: TGTGCCAGCAGCCGCGGACAGCTGAACACTGAAGCTTTCTTT.

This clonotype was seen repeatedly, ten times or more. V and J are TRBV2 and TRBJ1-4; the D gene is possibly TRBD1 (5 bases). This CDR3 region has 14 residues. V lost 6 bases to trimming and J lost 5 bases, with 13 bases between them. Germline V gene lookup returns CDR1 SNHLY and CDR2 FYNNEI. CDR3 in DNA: TGTGCCAGCAGAAACAGGCCAGCGAATGAAAAACTGTTTTTT. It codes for CASRNRPANEKLFF.

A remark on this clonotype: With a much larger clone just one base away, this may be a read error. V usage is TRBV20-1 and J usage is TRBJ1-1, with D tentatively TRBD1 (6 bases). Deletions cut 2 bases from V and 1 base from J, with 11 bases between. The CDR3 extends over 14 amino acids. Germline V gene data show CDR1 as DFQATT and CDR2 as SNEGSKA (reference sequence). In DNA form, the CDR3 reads TGCAGTGCTAGATACCAGGGGTGGAACACTGAAGCTTTCTTT. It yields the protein CSARYQGWNTEAFF.

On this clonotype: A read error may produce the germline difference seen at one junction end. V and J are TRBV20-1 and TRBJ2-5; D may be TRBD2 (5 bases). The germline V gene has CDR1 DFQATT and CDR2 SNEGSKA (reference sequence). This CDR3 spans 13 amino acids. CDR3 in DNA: TGCGGTGCTCCCCGGGGTGGCAGGGAGACCCAGTACTTC. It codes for CGAPRGGRETQYF.

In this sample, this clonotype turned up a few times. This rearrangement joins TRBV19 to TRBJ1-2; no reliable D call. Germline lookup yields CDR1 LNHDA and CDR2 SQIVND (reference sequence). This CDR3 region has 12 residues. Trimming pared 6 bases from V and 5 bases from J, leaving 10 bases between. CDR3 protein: CASRRKGYGYTF. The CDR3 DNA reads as TGTGCCAGTAGACGAAAGGGATATGGCTACACCTTC.

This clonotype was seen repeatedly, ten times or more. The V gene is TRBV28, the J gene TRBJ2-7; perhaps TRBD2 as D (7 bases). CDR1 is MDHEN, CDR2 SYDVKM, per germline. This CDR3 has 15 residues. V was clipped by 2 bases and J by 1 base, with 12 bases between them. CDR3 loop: CASSLRGARSYEQYF. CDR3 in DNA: TGTGCCAGCAGTTTACGGGGGGCACGATCCTACGAGCAGTACTTC.

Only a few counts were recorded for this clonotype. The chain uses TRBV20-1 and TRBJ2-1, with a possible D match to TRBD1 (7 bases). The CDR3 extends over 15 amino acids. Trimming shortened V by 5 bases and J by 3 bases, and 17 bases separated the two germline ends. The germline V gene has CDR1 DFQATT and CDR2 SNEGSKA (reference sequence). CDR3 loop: CSAEDRDLGYNEQFF. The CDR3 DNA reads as TGCAGTGCTGAAGACAGGGACTTAGGCTACAATGAGCAGTTCTTC.

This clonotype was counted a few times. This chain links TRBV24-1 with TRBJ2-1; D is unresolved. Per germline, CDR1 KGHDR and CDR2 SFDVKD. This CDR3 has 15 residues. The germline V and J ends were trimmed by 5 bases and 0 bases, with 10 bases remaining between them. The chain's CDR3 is CATSVSESSYNEQFF. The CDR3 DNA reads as TGTGCCACCAGTGTGTCGGAAAGCTCCTACAATGAGCAGTTCTTC.

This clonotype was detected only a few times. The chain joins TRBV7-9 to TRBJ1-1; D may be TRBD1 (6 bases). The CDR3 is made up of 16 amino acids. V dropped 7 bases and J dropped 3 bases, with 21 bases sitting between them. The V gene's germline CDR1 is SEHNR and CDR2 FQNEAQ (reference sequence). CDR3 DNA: TGTGCCAGCACCTCCCGGGGGGCTAAGGTGTACACTGAAGCTTTCTTT. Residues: CASTSRGAKVYTEAFF.

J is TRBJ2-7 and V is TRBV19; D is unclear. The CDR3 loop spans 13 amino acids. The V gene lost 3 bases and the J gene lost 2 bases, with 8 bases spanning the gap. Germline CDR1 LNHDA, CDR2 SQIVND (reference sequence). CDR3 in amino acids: CASSMALAYEQYF. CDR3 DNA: TGTGCCAGTAGTATGGCCCTAGCCTACGAGCAGTACTTC.

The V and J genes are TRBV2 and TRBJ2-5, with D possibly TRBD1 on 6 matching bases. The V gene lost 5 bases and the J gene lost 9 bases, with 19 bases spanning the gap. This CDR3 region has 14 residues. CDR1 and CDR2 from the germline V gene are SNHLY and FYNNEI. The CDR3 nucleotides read TGTGCCAGCAGTTCCGGGACACCCCCTTGGGCCCAGTACTTC. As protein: CASSSGTPPWAQYF.

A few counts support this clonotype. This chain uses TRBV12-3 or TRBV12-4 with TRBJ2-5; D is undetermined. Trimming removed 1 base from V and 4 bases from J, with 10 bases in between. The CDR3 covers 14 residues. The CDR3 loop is CASSLVTGVETQYF. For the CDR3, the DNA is TGTGCCAGCAGTTTAGTGACGGGTGTAGAGACCCAGTACTTC.

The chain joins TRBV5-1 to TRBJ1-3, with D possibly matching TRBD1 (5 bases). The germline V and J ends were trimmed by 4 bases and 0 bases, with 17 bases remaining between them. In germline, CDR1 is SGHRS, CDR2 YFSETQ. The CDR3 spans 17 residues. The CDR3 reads CASSPVWGGDSGNTIYF. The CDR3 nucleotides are TGCGCCAGCAGCCCCGTGTGGGGCGGTGACTCTGGAAACACCATATATTTT.

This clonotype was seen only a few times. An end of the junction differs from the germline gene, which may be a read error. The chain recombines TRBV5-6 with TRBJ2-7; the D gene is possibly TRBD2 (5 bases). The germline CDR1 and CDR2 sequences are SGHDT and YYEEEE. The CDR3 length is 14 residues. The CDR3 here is CASSPPDAFSGQYF. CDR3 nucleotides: TGTGCTAGCAGCCCCCCGGACGCGTTCAGCGGGCAGTACTTC.

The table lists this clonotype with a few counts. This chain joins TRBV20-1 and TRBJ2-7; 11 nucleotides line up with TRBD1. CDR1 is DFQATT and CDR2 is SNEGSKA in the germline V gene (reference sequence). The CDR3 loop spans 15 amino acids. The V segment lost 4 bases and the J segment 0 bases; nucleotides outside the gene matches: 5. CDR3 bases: TGCAGTGCTAATTCCGGGACAGGGGGCTCCTACGAGCAGTACTTC. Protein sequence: CSANSGTGGSYEQYF.

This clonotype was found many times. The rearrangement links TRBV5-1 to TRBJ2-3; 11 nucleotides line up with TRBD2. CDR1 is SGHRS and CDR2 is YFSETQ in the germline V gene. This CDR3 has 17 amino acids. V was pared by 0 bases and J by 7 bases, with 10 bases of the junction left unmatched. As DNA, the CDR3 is TGCGCCAGCAGCTTGGGTATAGCGGGAGGGCCGGCGTATACGCAGTATTTT. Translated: CASSLGIAGGPAYTQYF. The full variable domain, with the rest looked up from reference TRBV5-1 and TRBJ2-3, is KAGVTQTPRYLIKTRGQQVTLSCSPISGHRSVSWYQQTPGQGLQFLFEYFSETQRNKGNFPGRFSGRQFSNSRSEMNVSTLELGDSALYLCASSLGIAGGPAYTQYFGPGTRLTVL.

In nucleotides, the CDR3 is TGCAGTGCTACCCACCCGGGCCAGAGATCCTACGAGCAGTACTTC. As protein: CSATHPGQRSYEQYF. The chain joins TRBV20-1 to TRBJ2-7; no reliable D call. The CDR3 runs to 15 residues. Germline assignment: CDR1 DFQATT and CDR2 SNEGSKA (reference sequence). Trimming pared 4 bases from V and 1 base from J, leaving 17 bases between.

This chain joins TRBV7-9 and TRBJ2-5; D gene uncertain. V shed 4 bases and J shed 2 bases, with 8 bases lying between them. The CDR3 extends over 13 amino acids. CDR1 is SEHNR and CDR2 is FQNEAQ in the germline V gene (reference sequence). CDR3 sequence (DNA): TGTGCCAGCAGCTACCCCACACAAGAGACCCAGTACTTC. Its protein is CASSYPTQETQYF.

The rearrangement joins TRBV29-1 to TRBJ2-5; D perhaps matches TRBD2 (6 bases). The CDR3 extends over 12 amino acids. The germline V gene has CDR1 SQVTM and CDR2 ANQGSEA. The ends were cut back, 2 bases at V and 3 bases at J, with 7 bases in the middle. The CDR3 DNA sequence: TGCAGCGTTGAATCTAGCGAAGAGACCCAGTACTTC. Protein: CSVESSEETQYF.

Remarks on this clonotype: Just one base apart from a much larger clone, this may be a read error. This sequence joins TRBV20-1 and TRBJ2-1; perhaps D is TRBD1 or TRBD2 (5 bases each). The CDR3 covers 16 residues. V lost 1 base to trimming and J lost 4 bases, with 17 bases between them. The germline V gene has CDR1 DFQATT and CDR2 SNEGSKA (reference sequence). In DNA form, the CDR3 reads TGCAGTGCTAGAGGTACCGGGGCTACCTCTTACAATGAGCAGTTCTTC. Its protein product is CSARGTGATSYNEQFF.